The 17 T cell receptor beta chains below come from one sample, sequenced in a study of control samples from healthy donors and cancer patients. Profiling relied on immunoSEQ multiplex PCR, and the TCRdb table lists in-frame clones only, not all of them. The repertoire consists of 50,000 or so clones, with 93% occurring once and the leading ten covering about 25%. Sequenced sample: PBMCs. The source is a woman aged 45-59 years with head and neck cancer.

The rearrangement links TRBV9 to TRBJ1-1; tentative D call: TRBD1 (5 bases). Germline CDR1 reads SGDLS; CDR2 reads YYNGEE. Trimming removed 4 bases at V and 4 bases at J, with 14 bases between. This CDR3 is built from 14 residues. CDR3 region: CASSPRQHSTEAFF. The CDR3 nucleotides read TGTGCCAGCAGCCCTAGACAGCATAGCACTGAAGCTTTCTTT.

This chain connects TRBV5-1 to TRBJ2-7; D might be TRBD2 (5 bases). V shed 2 bases and J shed 6 bases, with 15 bases lying between them. Looked up from germline, CDR1 is SGHRS and CDR2 is YFSETQ. There are 14 residues in the CDR3. CDR3 sequence reads: CASSFSAGGGEQYF. In nucleotides, the CDR3 is TGCGCCAGCAGCTTCTCTGCAGGAGGTGGCGAGCAGTACTTC.

In DNA form, the CDR3 reads TGTGCCAGCAGCTTCAGGGGTGGAAACACCATATATTTT. Translated: CASSFRGGNTIYF. The chain combines TRBV5-4 with TRBJ1-3, with D perhaps matching TRBD1 (6 bases). Germline CDR1 and CDR2: SGHNT and YYREEE (reference sequence). V lost 2 bases and J 3 bases, leaving 6 bases between the germline ends. This CDR3 has 13 amino acids.

The rearrangement links TRBV14 to TRBJ1-1; no reliable D call. V shed 0 bases and J shed 4 bases, with 9 bases lying between them. CDR1 is SGHDN, CDR2 FVKESK, per germline. The CDR3 runs 14 residues. CDR3 in DNA: TGTGCCAGCAGCCAAGAATTGGATCCCACTGAAGCTTTCTTT. Its translation is CASSQELDPTEAFF.

The V and J genes are TRBV7-9 and TRBJ2-2; D might be TRBD1 (6 bases). The CDR3 contains 11 residues. Germline lookup yields CDR1 SEHNR and CDR2 FQNEAQ (reference sequence). Trimming took 3 bases from V and 11 from J, leaving 7 bases between them. The CDR3 reads CASSLGTELFF. CDR3 nucleotides: TGTGCCAGCAGCTTGGGGACAGAGCTGTTTTTT.

The chain is built from TRBV5-1 and TRBJ1-1; 7 bases match TRBD1. This CDR3 is 13 amino acids long. Germline assignment: CDR1 SGHRS and CDR2 YFSETQ. J gave up 7 bases and V 0 bases, and 3 bases lay outside the gene matches. In nucleotides, the CDR3 is TGCGCCAGCAGCTTGGAACGACAGGGTGAAGCTTTCTTT. Amino acids: CASSLERQGEAFF. Full variable domain (rest looked up from reference TRBV5-1 and TRBJ1-1): KAGVTQTPRYLIKTRGQQVTLSCSPISGHRSVSWYQQTPGQGLQFLFEYFSETQRNKGNFPGRFSGRQFSNSRSEMNVSTLELGDSALYLCASSLERQGEAFFGQGTRLTVV.

The rearrangement joins TRBV19 to TRBJ2-5; no clear D gene. The CDR3 spans 13 residues. V lost 6 bases and J lost 1, with 9 bases in between. Germline V CDR1 and CDR2: LNHDA, SQIVND (reference sequence). This chain's CDR3 is CASRRAAQETQYF. CDR3 DNA sequence: TGTGCCAGTAGGAGAGCCGCCCAAGAGACCCAGTACTTC.

The chain employs TRBV5-4 and TRBJ2-1, with D possibly matching TRBD2 (6 bases). The CDR3 is 16 residues long. Germline values: CDR1 SGHNT, CDR2 YYREEE (reference sequence). Deletions cut 4 bases from V and 6 bases from J, with 20 bases between. The chain's CDR3 is CASSRTTGARGNEQFF. The CDR3 DNA reads as TGTGCCAGCAGCCGAACGACGGGAGCGAGGGGCAATGAGCAGTTCTTC. Variable domain in full (rest from reference TRBV5-4 and TRBJ2-1): ETGVTQSPTHLIKTRGQQVTLRCSSQSGHNTVSWYQQALGQGPQFIFQYYREEENGRGNFPPRFSGLQFPNYSSELNVNALELDDSALYLCASSRTTGARGNEQFFGPGTRLTVL.

This chain connects TRBV5-1 to TRBJ2-7; D gene ambiguous. The CDR3 has 15 amino acids. The V and J ends lost 0 bases and 3 bases respectively, with 13 bases between them. Germline V gene data show CDR1 as SGHRS and CDR2 as YFSETQ. The CDR3 region is CASSLARPPGYEQYF. For the CDR3, the DNA is TGCGCCAGCAGCTTGGCTCGGCCCCCTGGCTACGAGCAGTACTTC. Drawing the rest from reference TRBV5-1 and TRBJ2-7, the complete variable domain is KAGVTQTPRYLIKTRGQQVTLSCSPISGHRSVSWYQQTPGQGLQFLFEYFSETQRNKGNFPGRFSGRQFSNSRSEMNVSTLELGDSALYLCASSLARPPGYEQYFGPGTRLTVT.

The sample holds one count of this clone. The chain joins TRBV6-5 to TRBJ1-5, with D uncertain. Germline CDR1 and CDR2: MNHEY and SVGAGI. V gave up 6 bases and J gave up 4 bases, with 10 bases separating them. The CDR3 extends over 13 amino acids. In DNA form, the CDR3 reads TGTGCCAGCAGGGTAGAAAGGAATCAGCCCCAGCATTTT. This encodes CASRVERNQPQHF.

The chain uses TRBV20-1 and TRBJ2-7, with D unresolved. Germline V lookup: CDR1 DFQATT, CDR2 SNEGSKA (reference sequence). The germline V and J ends were trimmed by 3 bases and 2 bases, with 14 bases remaining between them. This CDR3 spans 14 amino acids. The CDR3 sequence: CSASLQAKPYEQYF. DNA of the CDR3: TGCAGTGCTAGTCTCCAGGCGAAACCCTACGAGCAGTACTTC.

The chain links TRBV7-7 to TRBJ2-2; 8 bases are shared with TRBD1. CDR1 SSHAT and CDR2 FNYEAQ come from the germline V gene (reference sequence). This CDR3 spans 13 amino acids. Trimming took 5 bases from V and 7 from J; bases not matched to a gene: 3. The CDR3 is CASSRQGNGELFF. CDR3 bases: TGTGCCAGCAGCCGACAGGGGAACGGGGAGCTGTTTTTT.

This chain connects TRBV4-1 to TRBJ2-1; D tentatively fits TRBD1 or TRBD2 (6 bases each). Germline V gene lookup returns CDR1 MGHRA and CDR2 YSYEKL. V dropped 0 bases and J dropped 8 bases, with 14 bases sitting between them. The CDR3 extends over 15 amino acids. This CDR3 reads CASSQEGGVEDEQFF. The CDR3, as DNA: TGCGCCAGCAGCCAAGAGGGGGGCGTGGAGGATGAGCAGTTCTTC.

This chain connects TRBV2 to TRBJ1-6; D is unclear. This CDR3 region has 18 residues. Trimming took 5 bases from V and 0 from J, leaving 17 bases between them. Looked up from germline, CDR1 is SNHLY and CDR2 is FYNNEI. Written as DNA, the CDR3 is TGTGCCAGCAGTCGAGAGCAAGGCCCGTCCTCCTATAATTCACCCCTCCACTTT. It specifies CASSREQGPSSYNSPLHF.

The rearrangement joins TRBV18 to TRBJ1-4; 8 nucleotides agree with TRBD1. Trimming took 0 bases from V and 0 from J; bases not matched to a gene: 3. This CDR3 region has 17 residues. Germline V gene data show CDR1 as KGHSH and CDR2 as LQKENI. Here the CDR3 reads CASSPPTGGPTNEKLFF. The DNA of the CDR3 is TGTGCCAGCTCACCACCCACAGGGGGACCAACTAATGAAAAACTGTTTTTT.

This rearrangement joins TRBV25-1 to TRBJ2-3; D call uncertain. CDR3 size: 16 residues. V lost 0 bases and J lost 6, with 16 bases in between. Germline V lookup: CDR1 MGHDK, CDR2 SYGVNS. The CDR3 reads CASSEYRGPSSDTQYF. CDR3 sequence (DNA): TGTGCCAGCAGTGAATATCGCGGACCATCGAGCGATACGCAGTATTTT.

The V and J genes are TRBV1 and TRBJ2-5. TRBV1 is an annotated pseudogene. The CDR3 consists of 16 residues. CDR3 sequence reads: CTSSLTFRALQETQYF. CDR3 bases: TGCACCAGCAGCCTGACGTTTCGGGCGTTACAAGAGACCCAGTACTTC.